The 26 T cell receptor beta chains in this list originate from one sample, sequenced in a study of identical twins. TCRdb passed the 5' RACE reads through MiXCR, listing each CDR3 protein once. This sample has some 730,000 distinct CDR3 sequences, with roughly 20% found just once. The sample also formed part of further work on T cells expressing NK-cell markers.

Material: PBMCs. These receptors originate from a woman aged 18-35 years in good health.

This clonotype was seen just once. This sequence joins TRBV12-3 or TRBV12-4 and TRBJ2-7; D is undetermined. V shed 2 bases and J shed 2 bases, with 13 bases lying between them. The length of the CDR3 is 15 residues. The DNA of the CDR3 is TGTGCCAGCAGTTTAAACACCGTAACCACCTACGAGCAGTACTTC. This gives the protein CASSLNTVTTYEQYF.

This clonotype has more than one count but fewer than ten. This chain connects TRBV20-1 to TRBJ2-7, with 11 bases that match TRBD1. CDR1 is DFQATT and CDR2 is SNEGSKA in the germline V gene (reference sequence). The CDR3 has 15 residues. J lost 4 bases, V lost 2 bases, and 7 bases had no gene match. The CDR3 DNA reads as TGCAGTGCTAGACGTCAGGGACAGGGGGTTTACGAGCAGTACTTC. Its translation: CSARRQGQGVYEQYF.

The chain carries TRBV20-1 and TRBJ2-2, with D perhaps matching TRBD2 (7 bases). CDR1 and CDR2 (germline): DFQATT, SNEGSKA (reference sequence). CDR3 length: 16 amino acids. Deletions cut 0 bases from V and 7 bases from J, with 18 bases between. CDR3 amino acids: CSARDLRGALFGELFF. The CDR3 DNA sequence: TGCAGTGCTAGAGATCTTCGGGGGGCCCTTTTCGGGGAGCTGTTTTTT.

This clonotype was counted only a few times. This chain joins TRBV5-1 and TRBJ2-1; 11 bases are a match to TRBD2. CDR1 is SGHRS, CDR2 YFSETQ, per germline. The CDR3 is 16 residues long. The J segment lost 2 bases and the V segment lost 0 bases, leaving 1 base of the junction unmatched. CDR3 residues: CASSLGLAGTYNEQFF. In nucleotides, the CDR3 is TGCGCCAGCAGCTTGGGACTAGCGGGAACCTACAATGAGCAGTTCTTC.

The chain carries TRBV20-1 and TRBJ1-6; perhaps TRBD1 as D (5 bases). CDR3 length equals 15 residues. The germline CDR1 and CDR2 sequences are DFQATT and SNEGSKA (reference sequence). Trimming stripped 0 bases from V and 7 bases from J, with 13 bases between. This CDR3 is CSAREGGRTNSPLHF. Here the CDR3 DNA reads TGCAGTGCTAGAGAGGGGGGACGGACGAATTCACCCCTCCACTTT.

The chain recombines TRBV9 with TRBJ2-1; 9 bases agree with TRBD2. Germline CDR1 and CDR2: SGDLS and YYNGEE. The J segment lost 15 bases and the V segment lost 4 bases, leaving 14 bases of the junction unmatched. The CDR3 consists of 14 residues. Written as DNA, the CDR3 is TGTGCCAGCAGCCCTCTTCCAGGTAGCGGGAGCAGGTTCTTC. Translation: CASSPLPGSGSRFF.

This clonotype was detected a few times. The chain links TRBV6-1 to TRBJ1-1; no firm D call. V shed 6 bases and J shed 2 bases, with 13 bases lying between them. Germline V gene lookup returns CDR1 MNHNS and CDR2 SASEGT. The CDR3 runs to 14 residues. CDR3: CASRAGRLNTEAFF. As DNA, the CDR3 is TGTGCCAGCAGGGCCGGACGGTTAAACACTGAAGCTTTCTTT.

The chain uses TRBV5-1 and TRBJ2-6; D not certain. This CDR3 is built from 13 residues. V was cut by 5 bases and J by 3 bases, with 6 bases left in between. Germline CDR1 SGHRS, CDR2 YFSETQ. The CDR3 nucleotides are TGCGCCAGCAGTGATCATGGGGCCAACGTCCTGACTTTC. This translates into CASSDHGANVLTF.

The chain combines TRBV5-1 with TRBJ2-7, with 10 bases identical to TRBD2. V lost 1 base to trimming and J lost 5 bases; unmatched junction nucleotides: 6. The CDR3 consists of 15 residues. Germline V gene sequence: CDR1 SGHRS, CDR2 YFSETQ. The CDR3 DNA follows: TGCGCCAGCAGCTTGTTTACTAGCGGGACCGACGAGCAGTACTTC. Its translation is CASSLFTSGTDEQYF.

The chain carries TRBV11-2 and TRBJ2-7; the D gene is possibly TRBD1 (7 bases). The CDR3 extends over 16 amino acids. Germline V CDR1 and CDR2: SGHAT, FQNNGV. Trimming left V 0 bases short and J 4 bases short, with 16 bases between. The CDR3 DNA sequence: TGTGCCAGCAGCTTAGACCCCGGACAGGCGGGGTACGAGCAGTACTTC. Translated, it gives CASSLDPGQAGYEQYF.

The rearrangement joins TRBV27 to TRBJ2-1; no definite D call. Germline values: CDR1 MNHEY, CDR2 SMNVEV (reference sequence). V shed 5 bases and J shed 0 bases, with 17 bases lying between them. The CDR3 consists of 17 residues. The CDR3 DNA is TGTGCCAGCAGTACCTACAATTCGTATGGCTCCTACAATGAGCAGTTCTTC. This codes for CASSTYNSYGSYNEQFF.

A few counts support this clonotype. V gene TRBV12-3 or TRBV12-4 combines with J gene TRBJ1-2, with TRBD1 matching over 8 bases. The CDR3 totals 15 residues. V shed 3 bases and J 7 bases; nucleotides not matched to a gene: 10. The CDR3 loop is CASSLAGQGRAGYTF. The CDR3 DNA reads TGTGCCAGCAGTTTGGCCGGACAGGGACGAGCTGGCTACACCTTC.

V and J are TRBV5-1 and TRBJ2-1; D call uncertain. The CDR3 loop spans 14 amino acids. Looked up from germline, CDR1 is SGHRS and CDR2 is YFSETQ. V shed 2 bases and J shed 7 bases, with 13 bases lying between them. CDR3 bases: TGCGCCAGCAGCTTTGCAGACTGGGCGAATGAGCAGTTCTTC. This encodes CASSFADWANEQFF.

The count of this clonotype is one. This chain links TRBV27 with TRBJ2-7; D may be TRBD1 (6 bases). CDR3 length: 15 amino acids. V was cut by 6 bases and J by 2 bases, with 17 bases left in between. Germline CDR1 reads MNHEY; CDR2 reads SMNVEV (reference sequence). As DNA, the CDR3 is TGTGCCAGCAGCGATACAGGGACCCTCGCCTACGAGCAGTACTTC. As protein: CASSDTGTLAYEQYF.

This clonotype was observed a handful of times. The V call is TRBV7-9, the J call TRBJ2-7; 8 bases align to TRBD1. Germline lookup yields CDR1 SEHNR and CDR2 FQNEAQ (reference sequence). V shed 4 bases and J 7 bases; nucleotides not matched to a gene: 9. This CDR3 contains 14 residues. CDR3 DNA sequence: TGTGCCAGCAGCTCAGGGGGCGCAACGCGGGAGCAGTACTTC. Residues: CASSSGGATREQYF.

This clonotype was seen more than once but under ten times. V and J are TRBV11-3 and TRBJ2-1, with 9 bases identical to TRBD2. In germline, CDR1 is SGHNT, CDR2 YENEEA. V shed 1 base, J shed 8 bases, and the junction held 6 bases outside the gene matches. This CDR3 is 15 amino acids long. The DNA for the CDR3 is TGTGCCAGCAGCTTAGGTTCTAGCGGGAAGGATGAGCAGTTCTTC. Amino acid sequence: CASSLGSSGKDEQFF.

The DNA for the CDR3 is TGTGCCACCAGTGATTCAGCGGGACAGGGGCCCTACAATGAGCAGTTCTTC. It translates to CATSDSAGQGPYNEQFF. The chain recombines TRBV24-1 with TRBJ2-1, with TRBD1 matching 10 bases. Germline CDR1 is KGHDR and CDR2 is SFDVKD. The CDR3 is 17 amino acids. J was trimmed by 2 bases and V by 2 bases; bases with no gene match: 5.

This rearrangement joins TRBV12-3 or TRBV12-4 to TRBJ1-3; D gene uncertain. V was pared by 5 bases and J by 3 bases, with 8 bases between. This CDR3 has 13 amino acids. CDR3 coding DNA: TGTGCCAGCAGTAAGAACGGTGGAAACACCATATATTTT. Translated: CASSKNGGNTIYF.

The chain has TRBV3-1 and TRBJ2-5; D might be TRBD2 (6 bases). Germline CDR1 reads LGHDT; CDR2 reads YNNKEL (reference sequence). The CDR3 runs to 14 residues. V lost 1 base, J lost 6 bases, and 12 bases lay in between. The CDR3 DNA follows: TGTGCCAGCAGCCAAGGCGGGGTCCGTAAGACCCAGTACTTC. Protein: CASSQGGVRKTQYF.

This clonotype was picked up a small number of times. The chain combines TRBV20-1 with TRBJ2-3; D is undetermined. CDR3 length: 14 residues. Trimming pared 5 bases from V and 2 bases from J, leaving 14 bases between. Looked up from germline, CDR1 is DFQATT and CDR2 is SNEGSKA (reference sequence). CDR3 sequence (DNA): TGCAGTGCTGACCATCTGGCCCTCACAGATACGCAGTATTTT. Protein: CSADHLALTDTQYF.

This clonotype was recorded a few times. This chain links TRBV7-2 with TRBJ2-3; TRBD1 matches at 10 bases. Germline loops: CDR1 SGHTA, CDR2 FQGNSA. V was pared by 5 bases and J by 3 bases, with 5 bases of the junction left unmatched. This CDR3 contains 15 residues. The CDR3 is CASSPGQGVTDTQYF. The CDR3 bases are TGTGCCAGCAGCCCCGGACAGGGGGTAACAGATACGCAGTATTTT.

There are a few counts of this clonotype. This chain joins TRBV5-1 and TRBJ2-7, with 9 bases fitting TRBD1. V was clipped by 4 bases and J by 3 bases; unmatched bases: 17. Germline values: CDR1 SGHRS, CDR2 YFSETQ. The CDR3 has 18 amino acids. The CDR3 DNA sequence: TGCGCCAGCAGCCCTCGGACAGGGGCGAGGATGATGGGCTACGAGCAGTACTTC. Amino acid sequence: CASSPRTGARMMGYEQYF.

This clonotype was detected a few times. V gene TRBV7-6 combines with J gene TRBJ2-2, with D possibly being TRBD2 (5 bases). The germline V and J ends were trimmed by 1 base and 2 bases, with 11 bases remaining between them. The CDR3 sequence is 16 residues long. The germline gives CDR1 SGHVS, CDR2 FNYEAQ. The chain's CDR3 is CASSLVASSNTGELFF. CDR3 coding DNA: TGTGCCAGCAGCTTAGTAGCTAGCTCTAACACCGGGGAGCTGTTTTTT.

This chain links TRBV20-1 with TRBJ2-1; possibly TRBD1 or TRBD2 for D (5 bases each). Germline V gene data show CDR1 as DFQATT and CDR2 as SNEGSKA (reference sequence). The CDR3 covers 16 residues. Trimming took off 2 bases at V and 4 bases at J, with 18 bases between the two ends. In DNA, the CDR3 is TGCAGTGCTAGAAACACTCGGGACCATTTTTACAATGAGCAGTTCTTC. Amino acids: CSARNTRDHFYNEQFF.

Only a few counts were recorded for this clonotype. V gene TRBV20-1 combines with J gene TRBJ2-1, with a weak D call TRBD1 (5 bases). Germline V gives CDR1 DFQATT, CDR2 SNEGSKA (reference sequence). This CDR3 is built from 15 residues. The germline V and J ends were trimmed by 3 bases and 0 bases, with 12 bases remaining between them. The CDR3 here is CSASIGQRSYNEQFF. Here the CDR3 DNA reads TGCAGTGCTAGTATCGGACAACGCTCCTACAATGAGCAGTTCTTC.

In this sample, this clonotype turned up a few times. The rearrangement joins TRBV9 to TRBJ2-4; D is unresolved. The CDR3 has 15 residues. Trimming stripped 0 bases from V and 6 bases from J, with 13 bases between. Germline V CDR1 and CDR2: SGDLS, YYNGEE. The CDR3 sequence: CASSVGTSVGNIQYF. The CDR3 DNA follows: TGTGCCAGCAGCGTAGGGACCTCCGTGGGAAACATTCAGTACTTC. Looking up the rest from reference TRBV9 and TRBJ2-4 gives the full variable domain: DSGVTQTPKHLITATGQRVTLRCSPRSGDLSVYWYQQSLDQGLQFLIQYYNGEERAKGNILERFSAQQFPDLHSELNLSSLELGDSALYFCASSVGTSVGNIQYFGAGTRLSVL.